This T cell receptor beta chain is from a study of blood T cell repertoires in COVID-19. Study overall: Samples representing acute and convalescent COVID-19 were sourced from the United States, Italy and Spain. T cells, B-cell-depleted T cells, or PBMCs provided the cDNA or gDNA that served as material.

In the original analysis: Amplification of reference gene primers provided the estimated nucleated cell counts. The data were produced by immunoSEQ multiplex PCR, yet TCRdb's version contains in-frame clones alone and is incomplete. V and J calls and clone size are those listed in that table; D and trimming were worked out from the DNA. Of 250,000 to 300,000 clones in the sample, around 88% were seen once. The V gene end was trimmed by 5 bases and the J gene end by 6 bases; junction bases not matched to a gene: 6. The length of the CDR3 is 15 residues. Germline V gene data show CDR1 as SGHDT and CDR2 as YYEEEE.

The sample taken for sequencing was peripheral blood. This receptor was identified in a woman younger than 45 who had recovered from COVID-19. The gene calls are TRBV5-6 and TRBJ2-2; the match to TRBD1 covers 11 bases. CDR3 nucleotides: TGTGCCAGCAGTGCTGGACAGGGGGCATCCGGGGAGCTGTTTTTT. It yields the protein CASSAGQGASGELFF.